Shown below are 6 T cell receptor beta chains from a single sample sequenced in a study of T cell responses to AZD1222 COVID-19 vaccine. The data were produced by immunoSEQ multiplex PCR, yet TCRdb's version contains in-frame clones alone and is incomplete. The repertoire consists of more than 85,000 clones, with about nine tenths occurring once and the leading ten covering 5% to 5.5%. Sample: peripheral blood, taken on day 0 of AZD1222 vaccination. The receptors derive from an adult in good health.

The chain combines TRBV30 with TRBJ2-7; tentatively, D is TRBD2 (5 bases). V shed 2 bases and J shed 3 bases, with 8 bases lying between them. The CDR3 loop spans 12 amino acids. Germline CDR1 reads GTSNPN; CDR2 reads SVGIG (reference sequence). The CDR3 DNA is TGTGCCTGGAGTAACGGGGACTACGAGCAGTACTTC. Its protein product is CAWSNGDYEQYF.

The chain is built from TRBV6-4 and TRBJ2-3; 11 bases align to TRBD2. Germline V gene lookup returns CDR1 MRHNA and CDR2 SNTAGT. This CDR3 has 15 amino acids. Trimming cost V 8 bases and J 1 base; bases outside gene matches: 5. As DNA, the CDR3 is TGTGCCAGCGCGCTACTAGCGGGAGGCACAGATACGCAGTATTTT. Protein sequence: CASALLAGGTDTQYF.

This clone was recorded once. The V gene is TRBV27, the J gene TRBJ1-1; unclear D gene. V lost 6 bases and J 8 bases, leaving 22 bases between the germline ends. This CDR3 comprises 15 residues. Per the germline V gene, CDR1 is MNHEY and CDR2 is SMNVEV (reference sequence). The CDR3 DNA reads TGTGCCAGCAGCCAACGGATTTCTGGAACCCCCGAAGCTTTCTTT. Translating it yields CASSQRISGTPEAFF.

The rearrangement links TRBV9 to TRBJ2-2; weak D call: TRBD2 (6 bases). Trimming took 3 bases from V and 1 from J, leaving 13 bases between them. Germline lookup yields CDR1 SGDLS and CDR2 YYNGEE. The CDR3 covers 16 residues. For the CDR3, the DNA is TGTGCCAGCAGCGCCCTCGGGGGAAAGAACACCGGGGAGCTGTTTTTT. This codes for CASSALGGKNTGELFF.

In this sample, this clone turned up a few times. The rearrangement links TRBV19 to TRBJ1-5; D gene ambiguous. V was cut by 5 bases and J by 7 bases, with 6 bases left in between. Germline values: CDR1 LNHDA, CDR2 SQIVND (reference sequence). The CDR3 has 11 amino acids. The CDR3 bases are TGTGCCAGTAGTGGGAACCAGCCCCAGCATTTT. It translates to CASSGNQPQHF.

This clone was detected once. The genes are TRBV7-9 and TRBJ2-1, with TRBD2 matching over 8 bases. CDR3 size: 15 residues. CDR1 is SEHNR and CDR2 is FQNEAQ in the germline V gene (reference sequence). Germline trimming cut 5 bases from V and 6 bases from J; bases unmatched to any gene: 9. The CDR3 DNA reads TGTGCCAGCAGCCCAGCGGGGGTCGTACTCAATGAGCAGTTCTTC. As protein: CASSPAGVVLNEQFF.